A single TCR beta chain is shown here with its context. This clone was seen once. No cognate antigen has been identified for it. No per-base quality is available; no much larger clone lies one base away. The time point label for this specimen denotes: about 28 days (+/-7) after the second vaccine dose. Because spike-specific TCR depth and breadth did not differ between the two schedules, AZD1222 recipients who got a second dose at roughly 4 weeks were pooled with those who got a second dose at roughly 12 weeks. The vaccinee samples were drawn from two UK trials, COV001 and COV002, one of which was a single-blind randomized controlled phase 2/3 trial testing AZD1222 (ChAdOx1 nCoV-19) in healthy adults. For TCRbeta chain sequencing, PBMC samples were collected from trial participants at day 0 and at day 28 after the second dose. The CDR3 regions of human TCRbeta chains were analyzed by immunosequencing. Per the authors' processing: Repertoire TCRs were matched against a reference library of SARS-CoV-2-specific TCRs generated with the MIRA antigen-specificity platform. Breadth was defined as the fraction of unique TCRs that were SARS-CoV-2-associated. Depth was defined as the fraction of total T cells that were SARS-CoV-2-associated. Using the MIRA data, each spike-specific TCR was mapped to the spike region that the TCR reacts to and placed in a CD4 or CD8 class. Log10-transformed breadth and depth values were compared by one-way ANOVA with Sidak's multiple comparisons tests. The source is immuneACCESS, and TCRdb retained only in-frame sequences with V and J called. Part of the clones is not carried over; for the studies checked, unresolved V genes explain less than half of this, and the remainder is unexplained. Clone size and the V and J calls come from that table; the DNA yielded D and trimming. This sample is represented by tens of thousands of clones; about 85% of them were singletons. Approximately 1.3% of the sample is taken by the ten largest.

The record originates from a study of T cell responses to AZD1222 COVID-19 vaccine (dated by TCRdb to about 2021). Regarding the study in general: TCR sequencing was performed for 230 to 250 trial participants, of whom 200 to 220 were given two doses of AZD1222 and approximately 25 were given two doses of MenACWY control vaccine. Trial participants were enrolled by age into subgroups of 18-55, 56-69 and 70-plus years, and roughly 160, 29 and 62 TCR-sequenced participants, respectively, were included in these subgroups.

General findings and caveats noted by the study authors: Nearly half of unique spike-specific TCRs reportedly recognized epitopes outside regions mutated in the B.1.351 and B.1.1.7 variants. The vaccine-associated CD4 TCRs covered the entire spike protein, and the dominant responses fell in regions 160-218 and 743-854. The 56-69-year group was small, and its depth increase did not reach significance, likely because of low power. Conclusions about previously exposed vaccinees are limited, since just 5 to 7 AZD1222 recipients were seropositive for SARS-CoV-2 at baseline. After two AZD1222 doses, both the breadth and the depth of spike-specific TCRs were significantly higher than at day 0 and than in MenACWY recipients. Because no day 14 peak-response samples were available, the repertoires could be characterized only after the peak T cell response. Most participants were white British and females outnumbered males, and the authors suggested that clonal diversity may have been underestimated.

In the germline V gene, CDR1 corresponds to LGHNA and CDR2 to YNFKEQ. The CDR3 has 16 amino acids, counting the end cysteine and phenylalanine. This entry keeps only the CDR3 DNA: 48 bases, framed from base 1. From V the trimming removes 0 bases and from J it removes 7 bases, while the gene matches leave 8 bases of the junction unaccounted for. This chain joins TRBV4-2 to TRBJ2-7; 11 nucleotides in the junction match TRBD2. The material sequenced was peripheral blood, taken 28 days after the second AZD1222 dose. This TCR derives from an adult who received the AZD1222 COVID-19 vaccine. The DNA is as follows: TGTGCCAGCAGCCAAGATAATGCTAGCGGGAGGAAAGAGCAGTACTTC. The resulting protein is CASSQDNASGRKEQYF.